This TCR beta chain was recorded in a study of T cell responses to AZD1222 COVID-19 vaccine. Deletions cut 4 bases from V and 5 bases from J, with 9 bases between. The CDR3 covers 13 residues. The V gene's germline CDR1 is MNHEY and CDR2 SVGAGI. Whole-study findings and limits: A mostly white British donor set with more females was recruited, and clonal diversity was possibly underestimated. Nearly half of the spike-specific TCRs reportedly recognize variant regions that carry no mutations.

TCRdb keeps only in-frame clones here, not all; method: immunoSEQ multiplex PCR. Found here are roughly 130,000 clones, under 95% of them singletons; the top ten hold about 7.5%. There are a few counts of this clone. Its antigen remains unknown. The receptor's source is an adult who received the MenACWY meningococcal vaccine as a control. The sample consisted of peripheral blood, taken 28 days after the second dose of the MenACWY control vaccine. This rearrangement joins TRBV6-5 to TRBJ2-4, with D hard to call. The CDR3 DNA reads TGTGCCAGCAGTTCCCACAGAGAAAACATTCAGTACTTC. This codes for CASSSHRENIQYF.